This T cell receptor (beta chain) was captured in a study of cytomegalovirus exposure and HLA in healthy donors. Trimming removed 6 bases from V and 5 bases from J, with 14 bases in between. CDR1 SGHRS and CDR2 YFSETQ come from the germline V gene. The CDR3 consists of 13 residues. A multiplex PCR was run with 60 Vbeta primers and 13 Jbeta primers. The repertoire was sequenced with immunoSEQ multiplex PCR; TCRdb's copy has only in-frame clones and lacks some. Of approximately 100,000 clones listed, 50% to 70% are singletons. The receptor was derived from a man aged 25-45 years in good health and CMV-seropositive. The V gene is TRBV5-1, the J gene TRBJ2-5, with D possibly TRBD1 on 6 matching bases. The specimen was PBMCs. In nucleotides, the CDR3 is TGCGCCAGCACGTTACAGGGTCGGGAGACCCAGTACTTC. Protein product: CASTLQGRETQYF.